The present T cell receptor (beta chain) was sequenced within a study of blood T cell repertoires in COVID-19. The wider study: Donors in the United States, Italy and Spain gave samples during acute or convalescent COVID-19. Sources were T cells, B-cell-depleted T cells, or PBMCs; the material itself was cDNA or gDNA.

Produced via immunoSEQ multiplex PCR; TCRdb's table is partial and in-frame only. In the table there are 120,000 to 150,000 clones, approximately 87% of which are singletons. Between the trimmed V and J ends, which lost 0 bases and 2 bases, there was a span of 7 bases. CDR3 size: 14 residues. The germline CDR1 and CDR2 sequences are SGHTS and YDEGEE. Input material: peripheral blood. V gene TRBV5-8 combines with J gene TRBJ2-3; D remains ambiguous. This clonotype originated in a woman aged 45 to 65 with active or convalescent COVID-19. CDR3 in DNA: TGTGCCAGCAGCTTGGCCCCTACCACAGATACGCAGTATTTT. As protein: CASSLAPTTDTQYF.